This TCR beta chain was profiled in a study of T cell responses to AZD1222 COVID-19 vaccine. Study-level background: Pooled together were second doses at about 4 or about 12 weeks.

In the case of this clone: What it binds is unknown.

Germline CDR1 and CDR2: MNHEY and SVGEGT. V was cut by 2 bases and J by 5 bases, with 4 bases left in between. There are 11 residues in the CDR3. The method was immunoSEQ multiplex PCR; TCRdb's version includes in-frame clones alone and lacks a portion of them. The sample holds about 100,000 clones, roughly nine tenths seen once. The study's findings and limits: Among AZD1222 vaccinees, only 5 to 7 were seropositive at baseline. Compared with day 0, the breadth and depth of the Spike-specific TCR repertoire rose significantly after two doses of AZD1222. Unmutated variant regions are reportedly targeted by nearly half of spike-specific TCRs.

The sample was peripheral blood, taken on day 0 of AZD1222 vaccination. This receptor was identified in an adult in good health. This chain uses TRBV6-2 or TRBV6-3 with TRBJ2-7; D is uncertain. This chain's CDR3 is CASSYTDEQYF. As DNA, the CDR3 is TGTGCCAGCAGTTACACCGACGAGCAGTACTTC.